This T cell receptor beta chain was observed in a study of T cells after yellow fever vaccination. Study overall: Low-cell-number fractions were prepared with SMART-Seq v4 Ultra Low Input. Study findings and constraints: Abundant clonotypes from the bulk population could have been carried over as contaminants into FACS-sorted repertoires.

With respect to this clonotype: The antigen is unknown.

The CDR3 consists of 15 residues. With 1 base removed from V and 0 bases from J, the gap between germline ends came to 8 bases. The germline gives CDR1 SGHKS, CDR2 YYEKEE (reference sequence). TCR cDNA, made by 5'RACE template switching, carried an added universal primer site and UMIs. Each CDR3 protein gets one entry after TCRdb re-called the 5' RACE reads with MiXCR. The table includes under 95,000 distinct CDR3 sequences, roughly 7% detected once. This sample comprised CD8+ T cells sorted from PBMCs, obtained 10 days after the first yellow fever vaccination. The chain employs TRBV5-5 and TRBJ2-1, with a tentative D call TRBD1 (6 bases). The origin of this receptor is a man aged 18-30 years who received the YFV17D yellow fever vaccine. The CDR3 here is CASSLWDISYNEQFF. Here the CDR3 DNA reads TGTGCCAGCAGCTTGTGGGACATCTCCTACAATGAGCAGTTCTTC.